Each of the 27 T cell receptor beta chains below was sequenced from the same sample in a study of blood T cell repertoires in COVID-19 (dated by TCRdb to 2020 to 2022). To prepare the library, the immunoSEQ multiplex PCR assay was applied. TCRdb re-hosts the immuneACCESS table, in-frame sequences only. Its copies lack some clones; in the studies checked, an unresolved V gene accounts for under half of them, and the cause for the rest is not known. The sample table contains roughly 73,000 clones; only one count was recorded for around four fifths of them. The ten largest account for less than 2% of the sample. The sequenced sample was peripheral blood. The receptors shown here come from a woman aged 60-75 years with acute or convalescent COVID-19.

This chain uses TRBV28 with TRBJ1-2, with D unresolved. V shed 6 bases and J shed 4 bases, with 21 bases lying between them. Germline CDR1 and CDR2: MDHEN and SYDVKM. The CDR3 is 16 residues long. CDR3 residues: CASSSTPYGRFYGYTF. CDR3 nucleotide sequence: TGTGCCAGCAGCTCCACCCCATACGGGAGATTCTATGGCTACACCTTC.

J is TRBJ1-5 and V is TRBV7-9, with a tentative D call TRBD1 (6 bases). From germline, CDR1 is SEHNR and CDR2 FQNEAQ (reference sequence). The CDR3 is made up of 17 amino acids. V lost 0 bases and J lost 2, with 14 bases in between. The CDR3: CASSLAGGGLGNQPQHF. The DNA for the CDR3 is TGTGCCAGCAGCTTAGCGGGCGGGGGCTTGGGCAATCAGCCCCAGCATTTT.

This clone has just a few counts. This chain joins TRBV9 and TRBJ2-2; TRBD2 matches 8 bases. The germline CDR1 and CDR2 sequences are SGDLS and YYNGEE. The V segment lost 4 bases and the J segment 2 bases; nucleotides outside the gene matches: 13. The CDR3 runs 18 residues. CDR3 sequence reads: CASSSGWPGLDNTGELFF. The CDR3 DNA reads TGTGCCAGCAGCTCAGGATGGCCGGGACTAGATAACACCGGGGAGCTGTTTTTT. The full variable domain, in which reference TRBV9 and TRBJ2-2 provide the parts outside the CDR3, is DSGVTQTPKHLITATGQRVTLRCSPRSGDLSVYWYQQSLDQGLQFLIQYYNGEERAKGNILERFSAQQFPDLHSELNLSSLELGDSALYFCASSSGWPGLDNTGELFFGEGSRLTVL.

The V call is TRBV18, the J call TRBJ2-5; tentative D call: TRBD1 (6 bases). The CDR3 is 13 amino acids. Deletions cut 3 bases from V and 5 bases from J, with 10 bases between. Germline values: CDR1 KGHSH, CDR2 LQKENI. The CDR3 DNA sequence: TGTGCCAGCTCACCTTACAGGGTGGAGACCCAGTACTTC. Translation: CASSPYRVETQYF.

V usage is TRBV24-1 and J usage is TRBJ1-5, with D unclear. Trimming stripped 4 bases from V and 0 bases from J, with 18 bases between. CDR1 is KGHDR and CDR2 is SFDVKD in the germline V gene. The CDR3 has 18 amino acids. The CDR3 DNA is TGTGCCACCAGTGACTCCGGAGGGTCCGACGATAGCAATCAGCCCCAGCATTTT. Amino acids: CATSDSGGSDDSNQPQHF.

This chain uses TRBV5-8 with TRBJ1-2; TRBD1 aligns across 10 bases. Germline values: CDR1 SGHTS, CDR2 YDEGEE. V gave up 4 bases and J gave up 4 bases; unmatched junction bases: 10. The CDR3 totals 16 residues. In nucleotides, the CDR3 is TGTGCCAGCAGCCAGGCGACAGGGGGCGCGGGCTATGGCTACACCTTC. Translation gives CASSQATGGAGYGYTF.

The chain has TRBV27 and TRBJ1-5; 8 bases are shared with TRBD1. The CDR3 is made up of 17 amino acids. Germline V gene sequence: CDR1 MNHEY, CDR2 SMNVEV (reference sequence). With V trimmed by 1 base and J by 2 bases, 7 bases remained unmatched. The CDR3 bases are TGTGCCAGCAGTTTATTCCCCCCGGACAGGGGCAATCAGCCCCAGCATTTT. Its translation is CASSLFPPDRGNQPQHF.

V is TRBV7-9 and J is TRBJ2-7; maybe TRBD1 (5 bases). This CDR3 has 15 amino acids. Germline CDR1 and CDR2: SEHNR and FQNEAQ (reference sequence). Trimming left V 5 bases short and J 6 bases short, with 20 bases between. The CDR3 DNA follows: TGTGCCAGCAGCCCATCACGGCAGGGATCGCTCGAGCAGTACTTC. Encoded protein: CASSPSRQGSLEQYF.

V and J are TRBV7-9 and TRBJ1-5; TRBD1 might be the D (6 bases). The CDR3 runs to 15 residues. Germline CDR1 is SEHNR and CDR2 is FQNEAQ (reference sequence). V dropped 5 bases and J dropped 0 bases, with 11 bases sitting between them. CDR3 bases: TGTGCCAGCAGCGACCACAGGGTTAGCAATCAGCCCCAGCATTTT. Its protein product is CASSDHRVSNQPQHF.

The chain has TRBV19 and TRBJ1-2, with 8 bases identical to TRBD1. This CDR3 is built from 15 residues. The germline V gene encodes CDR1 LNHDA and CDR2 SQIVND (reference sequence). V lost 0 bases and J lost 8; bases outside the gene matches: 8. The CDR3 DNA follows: TGTGCCAGTAGTATAGAGGTTCAGGGGGCTGGCGGCTACACCTTC. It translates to CASSIEVQGAGGYTF.

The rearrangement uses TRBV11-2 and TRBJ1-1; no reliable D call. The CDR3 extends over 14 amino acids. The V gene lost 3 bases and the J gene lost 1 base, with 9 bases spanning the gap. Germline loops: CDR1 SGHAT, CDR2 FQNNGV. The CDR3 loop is CASSFLPGNTEAFF. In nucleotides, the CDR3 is TGTGCCAGCAGCTTTCTACCAGGGAACACTGAAGCTTTCTTT.

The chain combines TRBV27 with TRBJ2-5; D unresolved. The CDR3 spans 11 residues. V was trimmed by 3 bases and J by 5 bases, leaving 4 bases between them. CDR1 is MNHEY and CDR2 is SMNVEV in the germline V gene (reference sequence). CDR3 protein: CASSLGETQYF. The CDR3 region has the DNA TGTGCCAGCAGTTTGGGCGAGACCCAGTACTTC.

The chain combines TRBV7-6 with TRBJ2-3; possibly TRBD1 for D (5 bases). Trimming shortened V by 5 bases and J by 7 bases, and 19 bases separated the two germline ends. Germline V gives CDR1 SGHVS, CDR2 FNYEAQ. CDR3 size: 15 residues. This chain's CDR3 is CASSPRGRASNTQYF. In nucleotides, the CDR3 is TGTGCCAGCAGCCCCCGAGGCAGGGCCAGTAATACGCAGTATTTT.

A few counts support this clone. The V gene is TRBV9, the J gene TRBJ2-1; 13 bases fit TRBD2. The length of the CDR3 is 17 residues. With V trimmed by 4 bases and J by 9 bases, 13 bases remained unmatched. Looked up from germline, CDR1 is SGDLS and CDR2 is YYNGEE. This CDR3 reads CASSPQPLAGGSTEQFF. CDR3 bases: TGTGCCAGCAGCCCACAACCACTAGCGGGGGGGAGTACTGAGCAGTTCTTC. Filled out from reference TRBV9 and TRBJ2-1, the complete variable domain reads DSGVTQTPKHLITATGQRVTLRCSPRSGDLSVYWYQQSLDQGLQFLIQYYNGEERAKGNILERFSAQQFPDLHSELNLSSLELGDSALYFCASSPQPLAGGSTEQFFGPGTRLTVL.

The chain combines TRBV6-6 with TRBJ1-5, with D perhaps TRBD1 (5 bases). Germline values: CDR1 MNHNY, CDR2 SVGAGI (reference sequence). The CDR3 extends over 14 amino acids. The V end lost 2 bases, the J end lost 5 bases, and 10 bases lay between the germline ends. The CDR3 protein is CASSYMGQDQPQHF. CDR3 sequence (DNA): TGTGCCAGCAGTTACATGGGGCAGGATCAGCCCCAGCATTTT.

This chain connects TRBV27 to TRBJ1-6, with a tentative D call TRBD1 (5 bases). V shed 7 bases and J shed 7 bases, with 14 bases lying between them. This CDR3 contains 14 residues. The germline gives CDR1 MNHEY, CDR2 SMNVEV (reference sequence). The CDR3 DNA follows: TGTGCCAGCAACCGGGCCCAGGGAAATTCACCCCTCCACTTT. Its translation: CASNRAQGNSPLHF.

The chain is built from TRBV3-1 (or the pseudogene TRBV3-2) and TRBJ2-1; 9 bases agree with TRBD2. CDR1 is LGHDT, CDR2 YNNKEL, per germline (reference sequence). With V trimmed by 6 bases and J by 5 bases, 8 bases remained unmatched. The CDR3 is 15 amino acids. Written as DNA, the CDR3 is TGTGCCAGCAGTCGGAGCGGGGGGACAAACAATGAGCAGTTCTTC. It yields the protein CASSRSGGTNNEQFF.

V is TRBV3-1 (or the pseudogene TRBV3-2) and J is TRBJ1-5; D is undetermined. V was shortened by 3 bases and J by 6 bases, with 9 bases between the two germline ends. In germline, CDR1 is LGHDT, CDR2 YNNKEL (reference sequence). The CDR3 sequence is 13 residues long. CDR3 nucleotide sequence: TGTGCCAGCAGCCAGATCTATGGTCAGCCCCAGCATTTT. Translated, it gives CASSQIYGQPQHF.

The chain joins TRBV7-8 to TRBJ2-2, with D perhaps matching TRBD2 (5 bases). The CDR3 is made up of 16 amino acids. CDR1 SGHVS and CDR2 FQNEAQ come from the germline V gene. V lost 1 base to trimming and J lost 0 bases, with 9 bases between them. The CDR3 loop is CASSLGGAANTGELFF. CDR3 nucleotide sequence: TGTGCCAGCAGCTTAGGGGGAGCGGCGAACACCGGGGAGCTGTTTTTT. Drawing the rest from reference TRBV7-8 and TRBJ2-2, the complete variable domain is GAGVSQSPRYKVAKRGQDVALRCDPISGHVSLFWYQQALGQGPEFLTYFQNEAQLDKSGLPSDRFFAERPEGSVSTLKIQRTQQEDSAVYLCASSLGGAANTGELFFGEGSRLTVL.

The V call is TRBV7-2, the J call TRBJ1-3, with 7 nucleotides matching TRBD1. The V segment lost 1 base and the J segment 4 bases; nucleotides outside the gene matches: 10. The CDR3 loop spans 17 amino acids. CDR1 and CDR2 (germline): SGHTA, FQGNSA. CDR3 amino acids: CASSLVIGGKSGNTIYF. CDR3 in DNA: TGTGCCAGCAGCTTAGTTATAGGGGGCAAATCAGGAAACACCATATATTTT.

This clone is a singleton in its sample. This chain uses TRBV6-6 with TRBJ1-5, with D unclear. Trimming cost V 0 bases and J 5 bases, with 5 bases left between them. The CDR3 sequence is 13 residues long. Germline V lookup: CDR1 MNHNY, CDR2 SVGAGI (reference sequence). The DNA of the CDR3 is TGTGCCAGCAGTTACTCAGAGGATCAGCCCCAGCATTTT. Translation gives CASSYSEDQPQHF.

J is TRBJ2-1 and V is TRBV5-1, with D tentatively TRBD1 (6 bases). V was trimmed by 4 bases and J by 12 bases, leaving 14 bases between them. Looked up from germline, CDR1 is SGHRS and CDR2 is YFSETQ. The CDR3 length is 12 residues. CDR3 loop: CASSLTGTTQFF. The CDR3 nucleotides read TGCGCCAGCAGCCTGACTGGGACAACGCAGTTCTTC.

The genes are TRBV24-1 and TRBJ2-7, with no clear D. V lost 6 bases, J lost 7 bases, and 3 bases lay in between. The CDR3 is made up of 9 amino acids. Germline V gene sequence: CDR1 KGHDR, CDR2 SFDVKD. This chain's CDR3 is CATSQEQYF. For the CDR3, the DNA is TGTGCCACCAGTCAAGAGCAGTACTTC.

The DNA for the CDR3 is TGTGCCAGCAGTTACGGTCAGGGTCCTGGAAACACCATATATTTT. Its translation: CASSYGQGPGNTIYF. The rearrangement links TRBV6-5 to TRBJ1-3; D possibly corresponds to TRBD1 (5 bases). Germline V gene lookup returns CDR1 MNHEY and CDR2 SVGAGI. This CDR3 region has 15 residues. V lost 2 bases to trimming and J lost 2 bases, with 10 bases between them.

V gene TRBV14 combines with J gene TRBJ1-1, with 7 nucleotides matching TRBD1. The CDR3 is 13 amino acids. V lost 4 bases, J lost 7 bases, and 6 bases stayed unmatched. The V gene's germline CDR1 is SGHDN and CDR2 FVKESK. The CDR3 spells CASSRRTGGEAFF. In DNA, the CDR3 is TGTGCCAGCAGCCGCCGGACAGGAGGTGAAGCTTTCTTT. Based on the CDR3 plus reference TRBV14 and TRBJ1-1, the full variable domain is EAGVTQFPSHSVIEKGQTVTLRCDPISGHDNLYWYRRVMGKEIKFLLHFVKESKQDESGMPNNRFLAERTGGTYSTLKVQPAELEDSGVYFCASSRRTGGEAFFGQGTRLTVV.

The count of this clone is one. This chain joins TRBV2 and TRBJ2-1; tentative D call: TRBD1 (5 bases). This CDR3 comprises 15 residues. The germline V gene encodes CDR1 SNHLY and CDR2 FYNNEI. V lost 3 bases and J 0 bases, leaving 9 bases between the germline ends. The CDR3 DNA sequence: TGTGCCAGCAGTGAGGAAGGGGTCTCCTACAATGAGCAGTTCTTC. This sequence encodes CASSEEGVSYNEQFF.

CDR3 in DNA: TGTGCCACCAGTGATGATACAGGGGCCCTGAGGGTATACAATGAGCAGTTCTTC. Its translation: CATSDDTGALRVYNEQFF. The chain employs TRBV24-1 and TRBJ2-1; 7 nucleotides align to TRBD1. Germline values: CDR1 KGHDR, CDR2 SFDVKD. The CDR3 loop spans 18 amino acids. Unmatched junction bases numbered 14, after V lost 3 bases and J lost 4 bases.